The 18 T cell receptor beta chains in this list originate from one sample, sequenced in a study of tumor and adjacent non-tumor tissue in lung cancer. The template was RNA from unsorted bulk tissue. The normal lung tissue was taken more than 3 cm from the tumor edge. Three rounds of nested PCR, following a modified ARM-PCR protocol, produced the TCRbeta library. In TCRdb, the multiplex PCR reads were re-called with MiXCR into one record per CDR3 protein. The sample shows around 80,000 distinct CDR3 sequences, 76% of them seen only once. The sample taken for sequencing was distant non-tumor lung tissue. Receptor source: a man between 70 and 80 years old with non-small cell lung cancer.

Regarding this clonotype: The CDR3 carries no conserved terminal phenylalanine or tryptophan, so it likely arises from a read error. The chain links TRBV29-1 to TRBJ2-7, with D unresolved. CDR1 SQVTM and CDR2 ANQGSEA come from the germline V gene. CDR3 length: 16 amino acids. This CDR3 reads CSIEDRIPSDSYEQYL. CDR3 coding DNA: TGCAGCATTGAAGATAGGATCCCCTCGGACTCCTACGAGCAGTACCTC.

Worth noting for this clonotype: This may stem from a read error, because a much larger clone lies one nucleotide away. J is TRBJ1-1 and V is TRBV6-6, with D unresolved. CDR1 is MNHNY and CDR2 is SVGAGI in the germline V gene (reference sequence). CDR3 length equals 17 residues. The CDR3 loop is CASSYSKRQTMNSEAFF. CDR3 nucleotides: TGTGCCAGCAGTTACTCGAAGCGTCAGACCATGAACTCTGAAGCTTTCTTT.

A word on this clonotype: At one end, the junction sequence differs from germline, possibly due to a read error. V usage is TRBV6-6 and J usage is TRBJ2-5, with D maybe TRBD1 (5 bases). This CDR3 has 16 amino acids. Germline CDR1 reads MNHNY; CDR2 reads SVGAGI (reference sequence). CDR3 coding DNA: TGTGCCAGCAGTTACCCTGGGGCTAACGGACAAGAGATCCAGTACTTC. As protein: CASSYPGANGQEIQYF.

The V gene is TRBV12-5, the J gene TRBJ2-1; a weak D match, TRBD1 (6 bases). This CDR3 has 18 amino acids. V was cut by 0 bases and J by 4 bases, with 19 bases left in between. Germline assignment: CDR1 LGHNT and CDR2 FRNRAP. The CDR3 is CASGLVPRGGISYNEQFF. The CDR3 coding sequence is TGTGCTAGTGGTTTGGTACCTAGAGGGGGAATCTCATACAATGAGCAGTTCTTC.

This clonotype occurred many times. The CDR3 DNA reads TGTGCCAGCAGTGCAACGTCGGAGGCCGAGCAGTACTTC. This translates into CASSATSEAEQYF. The chain uses TRBV28 and TRBJ2-7; maybe TRBD2 (5 bases). Germline V gene lookup returns CDR1 MDHEN and CDR2 SYDVKM. This CDR3 region has 13 residues. V was trimmed by 5 bases and J by 6 bases, leaving 14 bases between them.

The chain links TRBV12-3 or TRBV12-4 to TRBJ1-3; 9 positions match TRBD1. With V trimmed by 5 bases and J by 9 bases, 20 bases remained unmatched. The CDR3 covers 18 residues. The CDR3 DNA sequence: TGTGCCAGCAGTCATCCCGGGACAGGGATCGGCTCTGTAACCACCATATATTTT. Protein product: CASSHPGTGIGSVTTIYF.

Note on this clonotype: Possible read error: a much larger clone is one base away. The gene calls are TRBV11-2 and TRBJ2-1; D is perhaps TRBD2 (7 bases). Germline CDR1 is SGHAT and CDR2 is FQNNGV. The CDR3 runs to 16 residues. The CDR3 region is CASNLVRGADFNEQFF. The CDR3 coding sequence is TGTGCCAGCAACTTAGTCCGGGGGGCGGATTTCAATGAGCAGTTCTTC.

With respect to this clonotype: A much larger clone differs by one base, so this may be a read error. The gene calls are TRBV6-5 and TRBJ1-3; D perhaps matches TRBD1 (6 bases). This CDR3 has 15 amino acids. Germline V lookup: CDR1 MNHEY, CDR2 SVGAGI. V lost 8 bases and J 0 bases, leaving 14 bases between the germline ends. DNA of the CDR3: TGTGCCAGCCATCGGACAGCCTTCTCTGGAAACACCATATATTTT. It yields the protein CASHRTAFSGNTIYF.

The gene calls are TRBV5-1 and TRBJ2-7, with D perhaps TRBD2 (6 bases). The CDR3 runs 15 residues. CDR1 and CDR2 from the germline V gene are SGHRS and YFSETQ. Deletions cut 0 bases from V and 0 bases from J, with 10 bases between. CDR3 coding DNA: TGCGCCAGCAGCTTGGGACGGGAGAACTCCTACGAGCAGTACTTC. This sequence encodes CASSLGRENSYEQYF.

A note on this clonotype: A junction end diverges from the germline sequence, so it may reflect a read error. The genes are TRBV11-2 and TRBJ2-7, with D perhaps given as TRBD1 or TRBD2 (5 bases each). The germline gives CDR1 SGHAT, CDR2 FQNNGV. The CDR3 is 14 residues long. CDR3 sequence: CASNLGTGTYEKYF. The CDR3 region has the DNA TGTGCCAGCAACCTGGGGACGGGGACCTACGAGAAGTACTTC.

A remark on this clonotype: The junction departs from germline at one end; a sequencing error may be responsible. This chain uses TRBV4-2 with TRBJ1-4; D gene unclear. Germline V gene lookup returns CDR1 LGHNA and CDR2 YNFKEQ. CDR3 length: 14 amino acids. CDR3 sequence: CASSQPVTFEKLFF. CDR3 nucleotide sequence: TGTGCCAGCAGCCAACCCGTGACCTTCGAAAAATTGTTTTTT.

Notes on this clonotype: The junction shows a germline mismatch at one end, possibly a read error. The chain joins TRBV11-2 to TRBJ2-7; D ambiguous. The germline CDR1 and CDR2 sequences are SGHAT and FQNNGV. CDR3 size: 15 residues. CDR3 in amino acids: CTSSLDQPGRYEQYF. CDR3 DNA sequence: TGTACCAGCAGCTTAGACCAACCGGGCAGGTACGAGCAGTACTTC.

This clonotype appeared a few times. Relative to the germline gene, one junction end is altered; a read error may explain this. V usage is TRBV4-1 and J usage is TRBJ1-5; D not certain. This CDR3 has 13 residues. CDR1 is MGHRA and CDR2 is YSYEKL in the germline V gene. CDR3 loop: CASSQAERRPQHF. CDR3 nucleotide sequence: TGCGCCAGTAGCCAAGCGGAGAGACGGCCCCAGCATTTT.

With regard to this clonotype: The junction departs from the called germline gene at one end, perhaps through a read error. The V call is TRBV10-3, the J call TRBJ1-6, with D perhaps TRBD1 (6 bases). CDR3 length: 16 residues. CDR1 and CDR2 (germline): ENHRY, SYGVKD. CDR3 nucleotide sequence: TGTGCCACTGCACGCTTCAACAGGGATAATAATTCACCCCTCCATTTT. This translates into CATARFNRDNNSPLHF.

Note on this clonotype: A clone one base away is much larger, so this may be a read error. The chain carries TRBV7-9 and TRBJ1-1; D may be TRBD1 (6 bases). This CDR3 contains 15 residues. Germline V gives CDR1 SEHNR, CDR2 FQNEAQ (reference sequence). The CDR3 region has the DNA TGTGCCAGCAGATTAGGTTCCAACAGGGACACTGAAGCTTTCTTT. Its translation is CASRLGSNRDTEAFF. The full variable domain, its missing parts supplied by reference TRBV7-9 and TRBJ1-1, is DTGVSQNPRHKITKRGQNVTFRCDPISEHNRLYWYRQTLGQGPEFLTYFQNEAQLEKSRLLSDRFSAERPKGSFSTLEIQRTEQGDSAMYLCASRLGSNRDTEAFFGQGTRLTVV.

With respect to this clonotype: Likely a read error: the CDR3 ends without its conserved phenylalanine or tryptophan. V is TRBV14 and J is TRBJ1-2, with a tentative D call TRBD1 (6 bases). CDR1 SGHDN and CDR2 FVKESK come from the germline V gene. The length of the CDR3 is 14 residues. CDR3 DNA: TGTGACAGCAGCCAACAAACAGGGTCCTATGGCTACACCATC. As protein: CDSSQQTGSYGYTI.

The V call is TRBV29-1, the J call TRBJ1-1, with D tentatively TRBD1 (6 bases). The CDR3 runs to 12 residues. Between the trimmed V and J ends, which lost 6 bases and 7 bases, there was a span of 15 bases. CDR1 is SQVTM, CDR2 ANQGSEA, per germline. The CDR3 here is CSVHVGGLEAFF. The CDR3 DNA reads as TGCAGCGTCCATGTAGGGGGACTTGAAGCTTTCTTT.

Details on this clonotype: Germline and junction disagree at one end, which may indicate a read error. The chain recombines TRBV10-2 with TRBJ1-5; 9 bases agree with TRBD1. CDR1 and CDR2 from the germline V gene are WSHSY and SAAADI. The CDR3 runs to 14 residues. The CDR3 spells CPSSWDRENQSQHF. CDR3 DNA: TGCCCCAGTAGCTGGGACAGGGAGAACCAGTCCCAGCATTTT.